This T cell receptor beta chain was sequenced during a study of blood T cell repertoires in COVID-19. Study-level information: PBMCs, B-cell-depleted T cells, or T cells provided the cDNA or gDNA that made up the material.

Trimming removed 5 bases at V and 2 bases at J, with 11 bases between. Germline V gene lookup returns CDR1 SGHVS and CDR2 FNYEAQ. CDR3 size: 14 residues. Clones were read by immunoSEQ multiplex PCR, and TCRdb kept only the in-frame ones, dropping some. The top ten clones hold about 1.3% of a sample with some 200,000 clones, about 86% of them seen once. The sample comprised PBMCs or T cells enriched from blood (not recorded which). This clonotype was sampled from a woman between 35 and 50 years old with acute COVID-19. The chain has TRBV7-6 and TRBJ2-3, with D possibly being TRBD2 (6 bases). The CDR3 DNA reads as TGTGCCAGCAGCGTCGCGGGGTCCACAGATACGCAGTATTTT. It codes for CASSVAGSTDTQYF.